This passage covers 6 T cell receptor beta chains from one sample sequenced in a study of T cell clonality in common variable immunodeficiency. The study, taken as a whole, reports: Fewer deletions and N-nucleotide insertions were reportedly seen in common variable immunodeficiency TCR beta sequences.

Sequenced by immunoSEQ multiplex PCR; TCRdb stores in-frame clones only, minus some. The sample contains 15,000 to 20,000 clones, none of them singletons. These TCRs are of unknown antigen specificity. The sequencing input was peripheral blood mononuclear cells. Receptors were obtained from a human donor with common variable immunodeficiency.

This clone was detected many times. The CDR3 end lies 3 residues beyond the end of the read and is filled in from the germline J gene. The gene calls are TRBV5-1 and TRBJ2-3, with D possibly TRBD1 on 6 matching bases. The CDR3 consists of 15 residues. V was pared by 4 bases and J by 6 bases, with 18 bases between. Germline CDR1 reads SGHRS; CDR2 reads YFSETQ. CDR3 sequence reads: CASSGFQGKGDTQYF. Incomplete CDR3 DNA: TGCGCCAGCAGCGGGTTTCAGGGGAAAGGGGATACG. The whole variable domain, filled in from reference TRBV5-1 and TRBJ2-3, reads KAGVTQTPRYLIKTRGQQVTLSCSPISGHRSVSWYQQTPGQGLQFLFEYFSETQRNKGNFPGRFSGRQFSNSRSEMNVSTLELGDSALYLCASSGFQGKGDTQYFGPGTRLTVL.

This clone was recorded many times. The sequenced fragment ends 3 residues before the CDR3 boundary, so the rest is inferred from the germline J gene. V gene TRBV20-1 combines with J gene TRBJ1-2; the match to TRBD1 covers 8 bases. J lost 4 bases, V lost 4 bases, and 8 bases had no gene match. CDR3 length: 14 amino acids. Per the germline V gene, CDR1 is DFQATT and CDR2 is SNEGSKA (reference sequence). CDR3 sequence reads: CSATLPGTGYGYTF. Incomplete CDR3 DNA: TGCAGTGCTACCCTCCCGGGGACAGGCTATGGC.

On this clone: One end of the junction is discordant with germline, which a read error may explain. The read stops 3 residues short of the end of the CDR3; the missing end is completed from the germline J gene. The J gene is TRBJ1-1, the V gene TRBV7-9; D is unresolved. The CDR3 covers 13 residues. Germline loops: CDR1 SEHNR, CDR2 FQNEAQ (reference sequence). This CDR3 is CSSSFRPDTEAFF. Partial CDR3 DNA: TGTTCCAGCAGCTTCAGGCCAGACACTGAA.

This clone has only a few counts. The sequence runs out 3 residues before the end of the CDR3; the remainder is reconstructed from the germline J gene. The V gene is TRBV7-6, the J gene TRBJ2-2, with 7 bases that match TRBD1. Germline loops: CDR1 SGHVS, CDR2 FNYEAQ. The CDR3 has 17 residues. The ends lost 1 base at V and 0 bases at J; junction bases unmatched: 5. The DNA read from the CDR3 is TGTGCCAGCAGCTTAGAAGGGGGCCTAGCGAACACCGGGGAG. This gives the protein CASSLEGGLANTGE. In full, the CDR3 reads CASSLEGGLANTGELFF.

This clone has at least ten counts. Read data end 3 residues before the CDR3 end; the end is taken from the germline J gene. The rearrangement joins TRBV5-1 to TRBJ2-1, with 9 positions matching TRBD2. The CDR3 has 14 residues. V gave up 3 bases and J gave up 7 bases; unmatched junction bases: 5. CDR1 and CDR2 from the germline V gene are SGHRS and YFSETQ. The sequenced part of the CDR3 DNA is TGCGCCAGCAGCTCTAGCGGGATGGGTAATGAG. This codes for CASSSSGMGNE. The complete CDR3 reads CASSSSGMGNEQFF.

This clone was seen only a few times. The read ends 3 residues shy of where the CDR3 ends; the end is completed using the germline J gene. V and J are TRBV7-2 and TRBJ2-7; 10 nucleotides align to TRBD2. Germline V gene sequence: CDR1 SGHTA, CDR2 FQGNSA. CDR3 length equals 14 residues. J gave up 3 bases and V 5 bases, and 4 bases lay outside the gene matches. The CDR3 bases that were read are TGTGCCAGCAGCATACTAGCGGGATTCTACGAG. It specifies CASSILAGFYE. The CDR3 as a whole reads CASSILAGFYEQYF.